This is a list of T cell receptor beta chains from one sample in a study of brain T cells in children with intractable seizures. Using immunoSEQ multiplex PCR, the repertoire was profiled, and TCRdb retains in-frame clones only, with some absent. This sample carries 340,000 or so clones, about 93% of them seen once, and the ten largest clones take around 5%. The material was peripheral blood, obtained 5 to 6 months after surgery. These receptors were collected from a boy younger than two with tuberous sclerosis and intractable seizures. Each CDR3 is given with its conserved first and last residue. The D gene is left open where the match is weak. Rows may omit the clone size; those that give it use once, few, many or a size class.

TRBV27,few,TRBJ2-3,.,TGTGCCAGCAGTAATAAAATCAGGGGTACAGATACGCAGTATTTT,CASSNKIRGTDTQYF
TRBV3-1/TRBV3-2,.,TRBJ2-1,TRBD2,TGTGCCAGCAGCCATGCGGCGGGGGGGGTGGATGAGCAGTTCTTC,CASSHAAGGVDEQFF
TRBV30,.,TRBJ2-5,TRBD2,TGTGCCTGGAGTCCGGGACTAGCTAAAGAGACCCAGTACTTC,CAWSPGLAKETQYF
TRBV5-4,.,TRBJ2-5,.,TGTGCCAGCAGCTTCCAGGGGGGCTCTCCAGAGACCCAGTACTTC,CASSFQGGSPETQYF
TRBV5-4,.,TRBJ2-7,TRBD1,TGTGCCAGCAGCCCCCCGGGGACAGGGGCCTACGAGCAGTACTTC,CASSPPGTGAYEQYF
TRBV7-3,.,TRBJ2-1,TRBD2,TGTGCCAGCAGCTTACGAGCGGGAGATTTCGCCTACAATGAGCAGTTCTTC,CASSLRAGDFAYNEQFF
TRBV5-1,once,TRBJ2-3,TRBD2,TGCGCCAGCAGCTTGGGTACTAGCCGGGGGGCAGATACGCAGTATTTT,CASSLGTSRGADTQYF
TRBV9,once,TRBJ2-5,TRBD2,TGTGCCAGCAGCGTAGTATCTAGCGGGACCCAAGAGACCCAGTACTTC,CASSVVSSGTQETQYF
TRBV4-1,.,TRBJ2-2,.,TGCGCCAGCAGCCAAGATCGGGGGAGCACCGGGGAGCTGTTTTTT,CASSQDRGSTGELFF
TRBV2,.,TRBJ1-1,.,TGTGCCAGCAGTTTTAATCCAACGAGGACTGAAGCTTTCTTT,CASSFNPTRTEAFF
TRBV7-9,.,TRBJ2-2,TRBD1,TGTGCCAGCAGCCTAGACAGGGTAGGCACCGGGGAGCTGTTTTTT,CASSLDRVGTGELFF
TRBV6-5,.,TRBJ2-7,.,TGTGCCAGCAGTCCCTGGACAAGGTCTACCTACGAGCAGTACTTC,CASSPWTRSTYEQYF
TRBV27,.,TRBJ2-1,.,TGTGCCAGCAGTTACGGCCTAGAAGCTGAGCAGTTCTTC,CASSYGLEAEQFF
TRBV7-2,.,TRBJ2-1,.,TGTGCCAGCAGCTTAGGTGCGGGCTACAATGAGCAGTTCTTC,CASSLGAGYNEQFF
TRBV28,.,TRBJ1-1,TRBD1,TGTGCCAGCCTTAGCCCTTGGACAGGGAACACTGAAGCTTTCTTT,CASLSPWTGNTEAFF
TRBV7-9,.,TRBJ2-7,.,TGTGCCAGCAGCACGACAGTTTACGAGCAGTACTTC,CASSTTVYEQYF
TRBV3-1/TRBV3-2,.,TRBJ1-5,.,TGTGCCAGCAGCCAAGACTATGGCACGTTCGGGGGCAATCAGCCCCAGCATTTT,CASSQDYGTFGGNQPQHF
TRBV3-1/TRBV3-2,.,TRBJ1-1,TRBD1,TGTGCCAGCAGCCAAGACCCCAATCGACAGGGGGCGAACACTGAAGCTTTCTTT,CASSQDPNRQGANTEAFF
TRBV6-5,.,TRBJ1-1,.,TGTGCCAGCAGTTACTCGAAAAGGTTGAACACTGAAGCTTTCTTT,CASSYSKRLNTEAFF
TRBV9,once,TRBJ1-1,.,TGTGCCAGCAGCGCAGGCAAGGGGAGAAACACTGAAGCTTTCTTT,CASSAGKGRNTEAFF
TRBV19,.,TRBJ2-7,TRBD2,TGTGCCAGCCGCCCGGGACTAGGAAACGAGCAGTACTTC,CASRPGLGNEQYF
TRBV30,.,TRBJ1-6,.,TGTGCCTGGAGAGTACGCTGGACCGGTAATTCACCCCTCCACTTT,CAWRVRWTGNSPLHF
TRBV10-1,.,TRBJ2-5,TRBD2,TGCGCCAGTTCAACGGGACTAGCCACAGAGACCCAGTACTTC,CASSTGLATETQYF
TRBV5-1,.,TRBJ2-3,TRBD2,TGCGCCAGCAGTATCCCCACTACTAGCGGGGGCACAGATACGCAGTATTTT,CASSIPTTSGGTDTQYF
TRBV3-1/TRBV3-2,.,TRBJ2-5,.,TGTGCCAGCAGCCAAGAATCAGGGGCGGAGACCCAGTACTTC,CASSQESGAETQYF
TRBV4-1,.,TRBJ2-7,TRBD1,TGCGCCAGCAGCCAAGATATCGGGTCAGGGGGCCACGAGCAGTACTTC,CASSQDIGSGGHEQYF
TRBV20-1,once,TRBJ1-5,.,TGCAGTGCTAGTGATCGAAGAGGTTCATATCAGCCCCAGCATTTT,CSASDRRGSYQPQHF
TRBV10-3,.,TRBJ2-7,.,TGTGCCATCAGAGAAAGCCGGGGGGCCGGCTACTCCGAGCAGTACTTC,CAIRESRGAGYSEQYF
TRBV19,.,TRBJ1-4,.,TGTGCCAGTAGTGGGGAACTTTCAAAACTGTTTTTT,CASSGELSKLFF
TRBV11-2,.,TRBJ2-7,TRBD2,TGTGCCAGCAGCTTACCGGGAGGCGAGCAGTACTTC,CASSLPGGEQYF
TRBV5-3,.,TRBJ2-5,TRBD2,TGTGCCAGAAGCTTGGATTGGACTAGCGTAGAACAGGAGACCCAGTACTTC,CARSLDWTSVEQETQYF
TRBV5-1,.,TRBJ2-5,.,TGCGCCAGCAGCTTGTATTTTCCTCGGCGAAAGGGGGAGACCCAGTACTTC,CASSLYFPRRKGETQYF
TRBV4-2,.,TRBJ1-1,TRBD1,TGTGCCAGCAGCCAGACAGGGTACACTGAAGCTTTCTTT,CASSQTGYTEAFF
TRBV2,once,TRBJ1-2,.,TGTGCCACTCAAGAACTGGGCGGCACGGAATTAAACTATGGCTACACCTTC,CATQELGGTELNYGYTF
TRBV2,.,TRBJ2-3,.,TGTGCCAGGGGGGGTTCGTCACACACAGATACGCAGTATTTT,CARGGSSHTDTQYF
TRBV7-9,few,TRBJ1-1,.,TGTGCCAGCAGCTCTAACGACAGGCGTATGAACACTGAAGCTTTCTTT,CASSSNDRRMNTEAFF
TRBV6-6,.,TRBJ2-1,.,TGTGCCAGCAGTTACTCTGGCTACAATGAGCAGTTCTTC,CASSYSGYNEQFF
TRBV10-2,.,TRBJ2-5,.,TGCGCCAGCAGTGAAGGACCGTACTCCCAAGAGACCCAGTACTTC,CASSEGPYSQETQYF
TRBV4-2,.,TRBJ2-3,.,TGTGCCAGCAGCCAGGAGCGACCTAGCACAGATACGCAGTATTTT,CASSQERPSTDTQYF
TRBV5-5,few,TRBJ2-7,.,TGTGCCAGCAGCTCGGGGACCCACTACGAGCAGTACTTC,CASSSGTHYEQYF
TRBV10-3,.,TRBJ2-1,TRBD2,TGTGCCATCAGCGGACTAGCGGGGAACAATGAGCAGTTCTTC,CAISGLAGNNEQFF
TRBV7-9,.,TRBJ1-1,.,TGTGCCAGCAGCTTAGAAGGGGGAGTTGAAGCTTTCTTT,CASSLEGGVEAFF
TRBV5-6,.,TRBJ1-4,.,TGTGCCAGCAGCCGATTTAGCAGGGGTTGGAATTCAATGGAAAAACTGTTTTTT,CASSRFSRGWNSMEKLFF
TRBV28,.,TRBJ1-2,.,TGTGCCAGCAGTCACCGTTCCCTAGCAGTCCAGGGGGGCTACACCTTC,CASSHRSLAVQGGYTF
TRBV4-1,.,TRBJ2-1,.,TGCGCCAGTCGGGATTACGTCGACAATGAGCAGTTCTTC,CASRDYVDNEQFF
TRBV7-8,.,TRBJ1-5,.,TGTGCCAGCAGCTTAAGAGAATTACAGCCCCAGCATTTT,CASSLRELQPQHF
TRBV18,.,TRBJ1-3,TRBD1,TGTGCCAACAAACTCTCGGGACAGGGAAACACCATATATTTT,CANKLSGQGNTIYF
TRBV24-1,.,TRBJ2-2,.,TGTGCCACCAGTGATTGGGACATCTCCACCGGGGAGCTGTTTTTT,CATSDWDISTGELFF
TRBV10-3,once,TRBJ2-7,.,TGTGCCATCAGTGGGGTTGAGGGATACGAGCAGTACTTC,CAISGVEGYEQYF
TRBV19,.,TRBJ1-5,.,TGTGCCAGCCGTTACGGTGATCAGCCCCAGCATTTT,CASRYGDQPQHF
TRBV29-1,.,TRBJ2-4,.,TGCAGCGTTGAAGGACTAGCCAAAAACATTCAGTACTTC,CSVEGLAKNIQYF
TRBV6-2/TRBV6-3,.,TRBJ2-5,.,TGTGCCAGCAGTTACGGCGGGCCGCAAGAGACCCAGTACTTC,CASSYGGPQETQYF
TRBV7-9,once,TRBJ1-1,.,TGTGCCAGCAGCCCAACTACGGTTCGAAGCGGGAACACTGAAGCTTTCTTT,CASSPTTVRSGNTEAFF